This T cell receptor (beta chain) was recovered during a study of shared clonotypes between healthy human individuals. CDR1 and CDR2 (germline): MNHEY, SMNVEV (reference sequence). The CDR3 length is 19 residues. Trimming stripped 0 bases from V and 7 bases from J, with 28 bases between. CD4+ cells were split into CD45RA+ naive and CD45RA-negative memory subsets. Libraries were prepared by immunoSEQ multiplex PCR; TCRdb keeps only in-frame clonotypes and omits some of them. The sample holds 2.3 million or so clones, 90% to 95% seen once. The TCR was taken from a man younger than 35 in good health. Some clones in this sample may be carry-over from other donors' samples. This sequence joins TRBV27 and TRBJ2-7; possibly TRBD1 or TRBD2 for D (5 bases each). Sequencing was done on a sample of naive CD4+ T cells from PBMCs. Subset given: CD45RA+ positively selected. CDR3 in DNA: TGTGCCAGCAGTTTATCGGTCCGGGACCCATCCTATTTTTCGTGGGAGCAGTACTTC. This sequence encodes CASSLSVRDPSYFSWEQYF.